This entry lists 21 T cell receptor beta chains sequenced from one sample in a study of PD-L1 blockade in urothelial cancer. Measured with immunoSEQ multiplex PCR; TCRdb has only the in-frame clones, and not every one. The data hold about 48,000 clones, with approximately 80% observed a single time. Indicated time point: peripheral blood 6 weeks after treatment start. The material was PBMCs, obtained around atezolizumab (anti-PD-L1) treatment. The receptors were gathered from a man in his 70s with urothelial cancer.

The rearrangement joins TRBV5-1 to TRBJ2-1; D might be TRBD2 (7 bases). The V end was cut by 4 bases, the J end by 8 bases, with 13 bases between. In germline, CDR1 is SGHRS, CDR2 YFSETQ. CDR3 length: 13 residues. CDR3 protein: CASSGGGADEQFF. CDR3 bases: TGCGCCAGCAGCGGAGGGGGGGCAGATGAGCAGTTCTTC.

V and J are TRBV5-1 and TRBJ2-7; D ambiguous. The V end lost 1 base, the J end lost 3 bases, and 17 bases lay between the germline ends. This CDR3 has 16 residues. Germline V gives CDR1 SGHRS, CDR2 YFSETQ. CDR3 DNA: TGCGCCAGCAGCTTGAATGTAGGCGCAGGCCTCTACGAGCAGTACTTC. Amino acid sequence: CASSLNVGAGLYEQYF. Using reference TRBV5-1 and TRBJ2-7 for the parts outside the CDR3, the full variable domain is KAGVTQTPRYLIKTRGQQVTLSCSPISGHRSVSWYQQTPGQGLQFLFEYFSETQRNKGNFPGRFSGRQFSNSRSEMNVSTLELGDSALYLCASSLNVGAGLYEQYFGPGTRLTVT.

This clone was seen just once. The chain combines TRBV30 with TRBJ2-7; 7 bases line up with TRBD2. CDR1 GTSNPN and CDR2 SVGIG come from the germline V gene (reference sequence). J was trimmed by 5 bases and V by 0 bases; bases with no gene match: 10. The CDR3 is 15 residues long. The CDR3 region has the DNA TGTGCCTGGAGTGTACGGCTAGCGGAACCTGACGAGCAGTACTTC. Its protein product is CAWSVRLAEPDEQYF.

This sequence joins TRBV23-1 and TRBJ1-5; D is undetermined. TRBV23-1 is designated an ORF whose function remains uncertain. The CDR3 is 16 residues long. V was pared by 0 bases and J by 2 bases, with 11 bases between. CDR3 region: CASSQSGRRGNQPQHF. CDR3 DNA: TGCGCCAGCAGTCAATCGGGGAGAAGGGGCAATCAGCCCCAGCATTTT.

This chain uses TRBV28 with TRBJ2-7, with TRBD2 matching 11 bases. This CDR3 region has 15 residues. Germline V CDR1 and CDR2: MDHEN, SYDVKM. Unmatched junction bases numbered 8, after V lost 6 bases and J lost 4 bases. CDR3 sequence: CASRHTSGRGYEQYF. As DNA, the CDR3 is TGTGCCAGCAGACATACTAGCGGGAGAGGTTACGAGCAGTACTTC.

The chain employs TRBV19 and TRBJ2-5, with D possibly TRBD1 on 6 matching bases. This CDR3 spans 15 amino acids. Germline V CDR1 and CDR2: LNHDA, SQIVND (reference sequence). Trimming removed 5 bases from V and 3 bases from J, with 16 bases in between. The CDR3: CASSGSTGSKETQYF. DNA for the CDR3: TGTGCCAGTAGTGGGTCGACAGGTTCCAAAGAGACCCAGTACTTC.

The gene calls are TRBV5-1 and TRBJ1-2; 10 positions match TRBD1. Germline lookup yields CDR1 SGHRS and CDR2 YFSETQ. The CDR3 length is 18 residues. V was pared by 3 bases and J by 1 base, with 12 bases of the junction left unmatched. This chain's CDR3 is CASSYPGQGPVINYGYTF. The CDR3 DNA reads TGCGCCAGCAGCTATCCGGGACAGGGGCCGGTAATTAACTATGGCTACACCTTC. Looking up the rest from reference TRBV5-1 and TRBJ1-2 gives the full variable domain: KAGVTQTPRYLIKTRGQQVTLSCSPISGHRSVSWYQQTPGQGLQFLFEYFSETQRNKGNFPGRFSGRQFSNSRSEMNVSTLELGDSALYLCASSYPGQGPVINYGYTFGSGTRLTVV.

The V and J genes are TRBV6-1 and TRBJ1-5, with a weak D call TRBD1 (5 bases). Germline-derived CDR1 and CDR2 are MNHNS and SASEGT. This CDR3 region has 16 residues. Trimming took 0 bases from V and 5 from J, leaving 14 bases between them. The CDR3 protein is CASSEAYGGGHQPQHF. The CDR3 DNA reads TGTGCCAGCAGTGAAGCGTATGGCGGGGGACATCAGCCCCAGCATTTT.

This clone has only a few counts. The chain has TRBV4-1 and TRBJ2-3; 13 positions agree with TRBD2. CDR3 size: 16 residues. V lost 4 bases and J lost 5; bases outside the gene matches: 6. Germline CDR1 reads MGHRA; CDR2 reads YSYEKL. CDR3 bases: TGCGCCAGCAGCCCCAGGACTAGCGGGAGAATAGATACGCAGTATTTT. Translation: CASSPRTSGRIDTQYF.

This clone has only one observation. V and J are TRBV18 and TRBJ2-2, with 9 bases identical to TRBD2. Germline V CDR1 and CDR2: KGHSH, LQKENI. This CDR3 spans 18 amino acids. V was pared by 0 bases and J by 5 bases, with 10 bases of the junction left unmatched. CDR3 amino acids: CASSPPFGGRELTGELFF. CDR3 DNA sequence: TGTGCCAGCTCACCACCTTTCGGCGGGAGGGAACTGACCGGGGAGCTGTTTTTT.

This chain connects TRBV5-4 to TRBJ2-1; TRBD1 matches at 9 bases. Looked up from germline, CDR1 is SGHNT and CDR2 is YYREEE (reference sequence). V shed 3 bases and J 4 bases; nucleotides not matched to a gene: 11. The CDR3 loop spans 17 amino acids. This CDR3 reads CASSSYQDRGGYNEQFF. The CDR3 bases are TGTGCCAGCAGCTCCTACCAGGACAGGGGAGGGTACAATGAGCAGTTCTTC.

V gene TRBV27 combines with J gene TRBJ2-5; a weak D match, TRBD2 (6 bases). The V end lost 3 bases, the J end lost 3 bases, and 23 bases lay between the germline ends. Per the germline V gene, CDR1 is MNHEY and CDR2 is SMNVEV (reference sequence). The CDR3 totals 18 residues. CDR3 bases: TGTGCCAGCAGTTTGGGGCTAGCGAATACCTTGAGGGAAGAGACCCAGTACTTC. Translation: CASSLGLANTLREETQYF.

The chain couples TRBV11-2 to TRBJ2-7, with 15 bases fitting TRBD2. The CDR3 runs to 14 residues. CDR1 and CDR2 from the germline V gene are SGHAT and FQNNGV. Trimming cost V 8 bases and J 5 bases; bases outside gene matches: 4. Here the CDR3 DNA reads TGTGCCAGCGGACTAGCGGGAGGGCTCGACGAGCAGTACTTC. It yields the protein CASGLAGGLDEQYF.

CDR3 in DNA: TGTGCCATCTCCCGAGCGTTTGCTGCCTCGGAGCCCCAGCATTTT. This sequence encodes CAISRAFAASEPQHF. The rearrangement uses TRBV10-3 and TRBJ1-5; D is unresolved. This CDR3 spans 15 amino acids. Per the germline V gene, CDR1 is ENHRY and CDR2 is SYGVKD. Trimming left V 8 bases short and J 8 bases short, with 22 bases between.

The genes are TRBV19 and TRBJ2-3; 8 bases fit TRBD2. Germline V lookup: CDR1 LNHDA, CDR2 SQIVND (reference sequence). V was clipped by 7 bases and J by 4 bases; unmatched bases: 10. The CDR3 is made up of 15 amino acids. Written as DNA, the CDR3 is TGTGCCAGTAATAAAGCGGGAGTCAGTCCAGATACGCAGTATTTT. Protein sequence: CASNKAGVSPDTQYF.

This chain joins TRBV2 and TRBJ2-5; 10 bases line up with TRBD1. Trimming removed 8 bases from V and 4 bases from J; junction bases left unmatched: 7. Germline loops: CDR1 SNHLY, CDR2 FYNNEI. CDR3 length equals 14 residues. The DNA of the CDR3 is TGTGCCAGCGGCCCGACAGGGGGCGGAGAGACCCAGTACTTC. Translation: CASGPTGGGETQYF.

The chain combines TRBV5-1 with TRBJ1-1; D remains ambiguous. The CDR3 is 14 amino acids. Trimming pared 1 base from V and 1 base from J, leaving 8 bases between. Looked up from germline, CDR1 is SGHRS and CDR2 is YFSETQ. The CDR3 nucleotides read TGCGCCAGCAGCTTGACACACGAGAACACTGAAGCTTTCTTT. Translated, it gives CASSLTHENTEAFF.

This clone was counted between two and nine times. This chain uses TRBV2 with TRBJ2-2; D is undetermined. CDR1 is SNHLY and CDR2 is FYNNEI in the germline V gene. The ends were cut back, 4 bases at V and 5 bases at J, with 8 bases in the middle. The CDR3 has 13 amino acids. CDR3 residues: CASSAVRTGELFF. The CDR3 DNA reads as TGTGCCAGCAGTGCTGTACGGACCGGGGAGCTGTTTTTT.

The rearrangement uses TRBV5-1 and TRBJ2-5; 8 nucleotides align to TRBD2. Trimming at V came to 3 bases and at J to 4 bases, leaving 5 bases not matched to a gene. CDR1 and CDR2 from the germline V gene are SGHRS and YFSETQ. CDR3 length equals 14 residues. Here the CDR3 DNA reads TGCGCCAGCAGCTCCCCGGGAGGGGGAGAGACCCAGTACTTC. Residues: CASSSPGGGETQYF.

V is TRBV28 and J is TRBJ2-7; 7 bases fit TRBD1. CDR3 length equals 15 residues. The V and J ends lost 5 bases and 6 bases, in that order; junction bases with no gene match: 13. CDR1 MDHEN and CDR2 SYDVKM come from the germline V gene. The CDR3 is CASSRGGRQGGEQYF. The CDR3 DNA reads TGTGCCAGCAGTCGCGGTGGAAGACAGGGTGGCGAGCAGTACTTC.

CDR3 sequence: CASSLDQNTEAFF. In DNA form, the CDR3 reads TGTGCCAGCAGCTTAGATCAGAACACTGAAGCTTTCTTT. The chain combines TRBV11-3 with TRBJ1-1; no firm D call. Per the germline V gene, CDR1 is SGHNT and CDR2 is YENEEA. This CDR3 is 13 amino acids long. Trimming removed 0 bases at V and 1 base at J, with 3 bases between.